The clone carrying this T cell receptor (beta chain) was counted many times. Its specificity is unknown. Coverage ceases 3 residues before the CDR3 finishes, and the germline J gene fills in the end. The entry originates in a study of T cell clonality in common variable immunodeficiency. Study-wide findings and caveats: Authors noted CVID clonality's cause needs subpopulation repertoire sequencing. Common variable immunodeficiency TCR beta sequences reportedly had fewer deletions and N-nucleotide insertions.

The V segment lost 3 bases and the J segment 4 bases; nucleotides outside the gene matches: 8. The germline V gene has CDR1 DFQATT and CDR2 SNEGSKA (reference sequence). This CDR3 is 14 amino acids long. Using immunoSEQ multiplex PCR, the repertoire was profiled, and TCRdb retains in-frame clones only, with some absent. The specimen has about 26,000 clones, none found just once. Specimen: peripheral blood mononuclear cells. The TCR sequence derives from a human donor with common variable immunodeficiency. The rearrangement uses TRBV20-1 and TRBJ2-5, with 7 positions matching TRBD2. Partial CDR3 DNA: TGCAGTGCTAGTATCGCGGGAGAAAGAGAGACC. It specifies CSASIAGERET. The entire CDR3 is CSASIAGERETQYF.